A selection of T cell receptor beta chains follows, all from one sample in a study of cytomegalovirus exposure and HLA in healthy donors. Here immunoSEQ multiplex PCR was the method, and the copy in TCRdb shows in-frame clones only, minus some. Of 230,000 or so clones in the sample, about 91% are singletons; the top ten hold 2.9%. Material: PBMCs. The origin of the receptors is a woman aged 18 to 35 in good health and CMV-seronegative. Each CDR3 is given without its conserved first and last residue. The order of the fields is clone size, J gene, V gene, CDR3 protein. Clone size is not always given. Where it is, it says once, few, many or a class for expanded clones.

clone_size: -
j_call: TRBJ2-1
v_call: TRBV5-1
cdr3_aa: ASSLQGLYNEQF

clone_size: -
j_call: TRBJ2-7
v_call: TRBV7-3
cdr3_aa: ASSLKSWDRISYEQY

clone_size: -
j_call: TRBJ2-1
v_call: TRBV6-6
cdr3_aa: ASSPSGSYNEQF

clone_size: -
j_call: TRBJ2-7
v_call: TRBV11-2
cdr3_aa: ASSLLVVPGRAGEQY

clone_size: -
j_call: TRBJ2-7
v_call: TRBV4-1
cdr3_aa: ASSPRVGSYEQY

clone_size: -
j_call: TRBJ2-7
v_call: TRBV6-6
cdr3_aa: ASSFVQGDPEQY

clone_size: -
j_call: TRBJ2-7
v_call: TRBV6-5
cdr3_aa: ASSYTPLAGSYEQY

clone_size: -
j_call: TRBJ2-7
v_call: TRBV27
cdr3_aa: ASAAGLSYEQY

clone_size: -
j_call: TRBJ2-7
v_call: TRBV7-6
cdr3_aa: ASSLAGDRANEQY

clone_size: -
j_call: TRBJ2-7
v_call: TRBV28
cdr3_aa: ASRPEDGTGSHEQY

clone_size: -
j_call: TRBJ1-1
v_call: TRBV29-1
cdr3_aa: SVLQGSAF

clone_size: -
j_call: TRBJ2-7
v_call: TRBV7-8
cdr3_aa: ASSLAYSSYRRADEQY

clone_size: -
j_call: TRBJ1-5
v_call: TRBV15
cdr3_aa: ATSRDIQYSNQPQH

clone_size: -
j_call: TRBJ1-2
v_call: TRBV19
cdr3_aa: ASSHERLTYGYT

clone_size: -
j_call: TRBJ2-5
v_call: TRBV2
cdr3_aa: ASREGTGWETQY

clone_size: -
j_call: TRBJ2-1
v_call: TRBV11-2
cdr3_aa: ASSFRAVEQF

clone_size: -
j_call: TRBJ1-2
v_call: TRBV11-2
cdr3_aa: ASSLDRESYGYT

clone_size: -
j_call: TRBJ2-3
v_call: TRBV11-2
cdr3_aa: ASSLSGRGGDTQY

clone_size: -
j_call: TRBJ2-3
v_call: TRBV9
cdr3_aa: ASSPSGASTDTQY

clone_size: -
j_call: TRBJ2-3
v_call: TRBV7-3
cdr3_aa: ASRPTEGTSGSDVTDTQY

clone_size: once
j_call: TRBJ1-5
v_call: TRBV4-1
cdr3_aa: ASSRFQGALNQPQH

clone_size: -
j_call: TRBJ2-7
v_call: TRBV7-9
cdr3_aa: ASSSRQIHSYEQY

clone_size: -
j_call: TRBJ2-7
v_call: TRBV27
cdr3_aa: ASSATGTGGDEQY

clone_size: -
j_call: TRBJ2-1
v_call: TRBV2
cdr3_aa: ASRGTGGFVEQF

clone_size: -
j_call: TRBJ2-1
v_call: TRBV6-5
cdr3_aa: ASSYRTGYNEQF

clone_size: -
j_call: TRBJ1-1
v_call: TRBV5-1
cdr3_aa: ASSSHFGGDTEAF

clone_size: -
j_call: TRBJ2-7
v_call: TRBV11-2
cdr3_aa: ASRSYRGARAEQY

clone_size: -
j_call: TRBJ2-3
v_call: TRBV27
cdr3_aa: ASRLGTGLAGGLADTQY

clone_size: -
j_call: TRBJ1-5
v_call: TRBV19
cdr3_aa: ASSMGPRHRPNSNQPQH

clone_size: few
j_call: TRBJ1-2
v_call: TRBV28
cdr3_aa: ASRRQVRGYT

clone_size: -
j_call: TRBJ2-7
v_call: TRBV14
cdr3_aa: ANQPRTSGTHEQY

clone_size: -
j_call: TRBJ2-7
v_call: TRBV28
cdr3_aa: ASGQGRYEQY

clone_size: -
j_call: TRBJ2-3
v_call: TRBV19
cdr3_aa: ASSIGDSDTQY

clone_size: -
j_call: TRBJ2-2
v_call: TRBV6-6
cdr3_aa: ASSPGTGGTGGELF

clone_size: -
j_call: TRBJ2-5
v_call: TRBV11-3
cdr3_aa: ASSLVSRETQY

clone_size: -
j_call: TRBJ1-5
v_call: TRBV28
cdr3_aa: ASSPTGGLHNQPQH

clone_size: -
j_call: TRBJ2-7
v_call: TRBV19
cdr3_aa: ASSTLSFYEQY

clone_size: -
j_call: TRBJ2-5
v_call: TRBV2
cdr3_aa: ASSRDRAGFQETQY

clone_size: -
j_call: TRBJ2-5
v_call: TRBV7-2
cdr3_aa: ASSLRGRAREETQY

clone_size: -
j_call: TRBJ1-2
v_call: TRBV5-1
cdr3_aa: ASSLDRGVYGYT

clone_size: -
j_call: TRBJ2-3
v_call: TRBV5-1
cdr3_aa: ASIRGPETDTQY

clone_size: -
j_call: TRBJ2-7
v_call: TRBV7-3
cdr3_aa: ASSLKRHRLYEQY

clone_size: -
j_call: TRBJ2-1
v_call: TRBV20-1
cdr3_aa: SAARDEQF

clone_size: -
j_call: TRBJ1-2
v_call: TRBV5-4
cdr3_aa: ASRSGLDGLLIGYT

clone_size: -
j_call: TRBJ2-2
v_call: TRBV27
cdr3_aa: ASATGEVGELF

clone_size: -
j_call: TRBJ1-1
v_call: TRBV29-1
cdr3_aa: SVGGRVEAF

clone_size: -
j_call: TRBJ2-2
v_call: TRBV28
cdr3_aa: ATIPSGGGSGELF

clone_size: -
j_call: TRBJ2-4
v_call: TRBV19
cdr3_aa: ASSPGLGGNIQY

clone_size: -
j_call: TRBJ1-2
v_call: TRBV25-1
cdr3_aa: ASSRTGLNYGYT

clone_size: -
j_call: TRBJ2-7
v_call: TRBV27
cdr3_aa: ASSLGRGLEQY

clone_size: few
j_call: TRBJ2-7
v_call: TRBV27
cdr3_aa: ASRGLTYEQY

clone_size: few
j_call: TRBJ1-5
v_call: TRBV7-9
cdr3_aa: ASSLDRGGRNQPQH

clone_size: -
j_call: TRBJ2-7
v_call: TRBV7-8
cdr3_aa: ASRSGTGGYEQY

clone_size: -
j_call: TRBJ2-7
v_call: TRBV6-5
cdr3_aa: ATRQSGSYEQY